What follows are 30 T cell receptor beta chains derived from one specimen sequenced in a study of blood T cell repertoires in COVID-19. Data came from immunoSEQ multiplex PCR; TCRdb stores just in-frame clones and leaves some out. The sample consists of 350,000 to 400,000 clones, approximately 93% of them appearing once. Sequencing was performed on PBMCs or T cells enriched from blood (not recorded which). The source of these receptors is a woman aged 40 to 50 who had been exposed to COVID-19.

This clone came up once. The V gene is TRBV2, the J gene TRBJ1-3; 7 positions match TRBD1. The V gene's germline CDR1 is SNHLY and CDR2 FYNNEI. The CDR3 sequence is 16 residues long. V dropped 4 bases and J dropped 0; count of bases not matched to a gene: 6. CDR3 sequence (DNA): TGTGCCAGCAGTGCCGGGACAGCGAGCTCTGGAAACACCATATATTTT. It is translated as CASSAGTASSGNTIYF.

The chain is built from TRBV10-3 and TRBJ2-1; D might be TRBD1 (6 bases). The CDR3 contains 16 residues. Germline V CDR1 and CDR2: ENHRY, SYGVKD. Trimming left V 10 bases short and J 0 bases short, with 19 bases between. DNA of the CDR3: TGTGCCACACAGGGTGGTCCGACCGGCTCCTACAATGAGCAGTTCTTC. Encoded protein: CATQGGPTGSYNEQFF.

The DNA for the CDR3 is TGTGCCAGCAGTTACACAGTAAACAATTCACCCCTCCACTTT. As protein: CASSYTVNNSPLHF. The gene calls are TRBV6-5 and TRBJ1-6; the D is unclear. The V gene's germline CDR1 is MNHEY and CDR2 SVGAGI. This CDR3 is 14 amino acids long. Trimming stripped 2 bases from V and 7 bases from J, with 9 bases between.

J is TRBJ1-1 and V is TRBV19; D remains ambiguous. The V end was cut by 5 bases, the J end by 4 bases, with 20 bases between. The germline V gene encodes CDR1 LNHDA and CDR2 SQIVND (reference sequence). There are 16 residues in the CDR3. The CDR3 nucleotides read TGTGCCAGTAGTCGAAGACGTACCCGGGGTGGCACTGAAGCTTTCTTT. Encoded protein: CASSRRRTRGGTEAFF.

About this clone itself: This sample also contains other DNA sequences that code for the same CDR3. The V call is TRBV3-1 (or the pseudogene TRBV3-2), the J call TRBJ1-5; D ambiguous. CDR1 and CDR2 (germline): LGHDT, YNNKEL (reference sequence). The CDR3 is 12 amino acids. V lost 2 bases and J 4 bases, leaving 3 bases between the germline ends. The CDR3 here is CASSQLNQPQHF. The DNA for the CDR3 is TGTGCCAGCAGCCAACTAAATCAGCCCCAGCATTTT.

V usage is TRBV7-8 and J usage is TRBJ1-2, with TRBD1 matching 9 bases. The CDR3 totals 15 residues. Losses at the gene ends were 5 bases for V and 1 base for J; bases not matched to a gene: 5. Germline CDR1 SGHVS, CDR2 FQNEAQ. CDR3 coding DNA: TGTGCCAGCAGCACCTACAGGGGGCTTAACTATGGCTACACCTTC. Its translation is CASSTYRGLNYGYTF.

The V call is TRBV7-2, the J call TRBJ1-4; a weak D match, TRBD1 (6 bases). CDR1 and CDR2 from the germline V gene are SGHTA and FQGNSA. This CDR3 contains 14 residues. The V and J ends lost 6 bases and 8 bases respectively, with 16 bases between them. The CDR3 is CASRQRGSREKLFF. The CDR3 bases are TGTGCCAGCAGGCAAAGGGGGTCTCGGGAAAAACTGTTTTTT.

Concerning this clone itself: At one end the junction does not follow the germline gene, possibly because of a read error. This chain links TRBV7-3 with TRBJ2-1; D perhaps matches TRBD2 (5 bases). Germline CDR1 and CDR2: SGHTA and FQGTGA. CDR3 length equals 13 residues. CDR3 sequence (DNA): TGTGCCAGCAGCTTAAATCCCCCCGACTACCCGGTCTTC. Amino acids: CASSLNPPDYPVF.

The chain employs TRBV2 and TRBJ1-1; TRBD1 matches at 11 bases. Germline loops: CDR1 SNHLY, CDR2 FYNNEI. V trimming: 4 bases; J trimming: 4 bases; junction bases outside the gene matches: 5. The CDR3 is made up of 15 amino acids. The CDR3 reads CASSGRDRGITEAFF. The CDR3 DNA is TGTGCCAGCAGTGGTCGGGACAGGGGGATCACTGAAGCTTTCTTT. Full variable domain (remainder filled in from reference TRBV2 and TRBJ1-1): EPEVTQTPSHQVTQMGQEVILRCVPISNHLYFYWYRQILGQKVEFLVSFYNNEISEKSEIFDDQFSVERPDGSNFTLKIRSTKLEDSAMYFCASSGRDRGITEAFFGQGTRLTVV.

The rearrangement joins TRBV6-6 to TRBJ2-5, with 11 bases identical to TRBD2. Germline loops: CDR1 MNHNY, CDR2 SVGAGI (reference sequence). V shed 10 bases and J 4 bases; nucleotides not matched to a gene: 8. The CDR3 runs 14 residues. Here the CDR3 reads CATYSGRARETQYF. Here the CDR3 DNA reads TGTGCCACCTATAGCGGGAGGGCCAGAGAGACCCAGTACTTC.

V usage is TRBV6-5 and J usage is TRBJ1-5; D uncertain. The CDR3 is 14 amino acids. CDR1 and CDR2 (germline): MNHEY, SVGAGI. Deletions cut 2 bases from V and 2 bases from J, with 7 bases between. CDR3 sequence: CASSYISGNQPQHF. CDR3 coding DNA: TGTGCCAGCAGTTACATCTCAGGCAATCAGCCCCAGCATTTT.

The chain uses TRBV19 and TRBJ1-1, with TRBD1 identical over 7 bases. CDR1 is LNHDA, CDR2 SQIVND, per germline (reference sequence). V gave up 2 bases and J gave up 4 bases; unmatched junction bases: 4. The CDR3 runs 14 residues. As DNA, the CDR3 is TGTGCCAGTAGTATAAAGGGGGCGAGCACTGAAGCTTTCTTT. It specifies CASSIKGASTEAFF.

The chain recombines TRBV12-2 with TRBJ2-7; the table calls TRBD1, which could not be checked here. TRBV12-2 is tagged as a pseudogene. The CDR3 consists of 19 residues. The CDR3, as DNA: TGTGCAAGTCGCTTAGTAGTCTATGTCGTCGGTACAGGAGTCTACGAGCAGTACTTC. Residues: CASRLVVYVVGTGVYEQYF.

The gene calls are TRBV2 and TRBJ1-4; 10 bases fit TRBD1. The trim removed 4 bases at V and 0 bases at J, leaving 5 bases unmatched. The CDR3 is made up of 17 amino acids. The germline V gene encodes CDR1 SNHLY and CDR2 FYNNEI. CDR3 nucleotide sequence: TGTGCCAGCAGTGTGAGGACAGGGGGAACAACTAATGAAAAACTGTTTTTT. It codes for CASSVRTGGTTNEKLFF.

V is TRBV18 and J is TRBJ2-5, with TRBD1 identical over 11 bases. Germline V gives CDR1 KGHSH, CDR2 LQKENI. This CDR3 spans 15 amino acids. V lost 5 bases to trimming and J lost 3 bases; unmatched junction nucleotides: 5. In DNA form, the CDR3 reads TGTGCCAGCTCATCGGACAGGGGGCTTAAAGAGACCCAGTACTTC. It yields the protein CASSSDRGLKETQYF.

The J gene is TRBJ2-1, the V gene TRBV30; 9 nucleotides align to TRBD1. After removal of 3 bases from V and 6 bases from J, the junction contained 6 bases not matched to a gene. This CDR3 spans 14 amino acids. CDR1 is GTSNPN, CDR2 SVGIG, per germline (reference sequence). DNA for the CDR3: TGTGCCTGGAGCGGGACAGGGAGACCCAATGAGCAGTTCTTC. This sequence encodes CAWSGTGRPNEQFF. Together with reference TRBV30 and TRBJ2-1, the CDR3 gives the full variable domain: SQTIHQWPATLVQPVGSPLSLECTVEGTSNPNLYWYRQAAGRGLQLLFYSVGIGQISSEVPQNLSASRPQDRQFILSSKKLLLSDSGFYLCAWSGTGRPNEQFFGPGTRLTVL.

The chain combines TRBV6-2 or TRBV6-3 with TRBJ2-1, with 10 bases matching TRBD1. Germline-derived CDR1 and CDR2 are MNHEY and SVGEGT. This CDR3 contains 17 residues. V was pared by 1 base and J by 0 bases, with 3 bases of the junction left unmatched. CDR3 in amino acids: CASSYWTGGRSYNEQFF. The CDR3 DNA follows: TGTGCCAGCAGTTACTGGACAGGGGGGCGCTCCTACAATGAGCAGTTCTTC.

The chain uses TRBV7-8 and TRBJ1-6; possibly TRBD1 for D (6 bases). This CDR3 spans 15 amino acids. The germline V gene has CDR1 SGHVS and CDR2 FQNEAQ. Trimming stripped 5 bases from V and 4 bases from J, with 12 bases between. The CDR3 DNA reads as TGTGCCAGCAGCGAGCAGGGACAATATAATTCACCCCTCCACTTT. Translation: CASSEQGQYNSPLHF.

The chain joins TRBV4-1 to TRBJ1-5; TRBD1 agrees at 9 bases. There are 17 residues in the CDR3. The germline V gene has CDR1 MGHRA and CDR2 YSYEKL. The V and J ends lost 0 bases and 7 bases, in that order; junction bases with no gene match: 10. This CDR3 reads CASSQEGTGRHRQPQHF. Written as DNA, the CDR3 is TGCGCCAGCAGCCAAGAGGGGACAGGGAGGCATAGGCAGCCCCAGCATTTT.

The gene calls are TRBV6-1 and TRBJ1-2; maybe TRBD1 (5 bases). CDR3 length equals 15 residues. Between the trimmed V and J ends, which lost 1 base and 0 bases, there was a span of 9 bases. CDR1 and CDR2 from the germline V gene are MNHNS and SASEGT. The CDR3 DNA reads TGTGCCAGCAGTGAAGGCACAGGCCCTAACTATGGCTACACCTTC. Translation: CASSEGTGPNYGYTF.

This chain uses TRBV12-3 or TRBV12-4 with TRBJ1-1; D unresolved. Trimming removed 2 bases at V and 0 bases at J, with 4 bases between. CDR3 length: 13 residues. The CDR3 here is CASSLPVNTEAFF. The CDR3 DNA sequence: TGTGCCAGCAGTTTACCAGTGAACACTGAAGCTTTCTTT.

V gene TRBV6-6 combines with J gene TRBJ1-2; the match to TRBD1 covers 9 bases. The germline CDR1 and CDR2 sequences are MNHNY and SVGAGI (reference sequence). The CDR3 has 12 amino acids. Germline trimming cut 7 bases from V and 7 bases from J; bases unmatched to any gene: 4. CDR3 in amino acids: CASKQQGAGYTF. The CDR3 DNA follows: TGTGCCAGCAAACAACAGGGGGCTGGCTACACCTTC.

The rearrangement uses TRBV15 and TRBJ2-3; TRBD2 matches at 10 bases. This CDR3 contains 18 residues. Losses at the gene ends were 3 bases for V and 3 bases for J; bases not matched to a gene: 12. In germline, CDR1 is LNHNV, CDR2 YYDKDF (reference sequence). The CDR3 is CATSSWGSLAGVTDTQYF. The CDR3 bases are TGTGCCACCAGCAGTTGGGGGTCTCTAGCGGGAGTAACAGATACGCAGTATTTT.

The chain uses TRBV29-1 and TRBJ1-3; D is uncertain. The V and J ends lost 4 bases and 4 bases respectively, with 14 bases between them. This CDR3 region has 14 residues. The germline V gene encodes CDR1 SQVTM and CDR2 ANQGSEA. CDR3 amino acids: CSVVAGLEGNTIYF. The CDR3 bases are TGCAGCGTTGTTGCCGGTTTAGAAGGAAACACCATATATTTT.

This sequence joins TRBV18 and TRBJ1-1, with 8 bases fitting TRBD1. This CDR3 is 16 amino acids long. V shed 6 bases and J 4 bases; nucleotides not matched to a gene: 13. Germline V gene sequence: CDR1 KGHSH, CDR2 LQKENI. The DNA of the CDR3 is TGTGCCAGCTCCCAAGGACAGGGACTTTGGGGCACTGAAGCTTTCTTT. Its translation is CASSQGQGLWGTEAFF.

V and J are TRBV24-1 and TRBJ1-6; no clear D gene. Trimming took off 1 base at V and 9 bases at J, with 6 bases between the two ends. Germline CDR1 is KGHDR and CDR2 is SFDVKD. The CDR3 covers 13 residues. The CDR3 sequence is CATSDLGSSPLHF. Here the CDR3 DNA reads TGTGCCACCAGTGATTTAGGGAGTTCACCCCTCCACTTT.

J is TRBJ1-1 and V is TRBV19, with a tentative D call TRBD1 (5 bases). The CDR3 is 14 amino acids. The V end lost 6 bases, the J end lost 2 bases, and 13 bases lay between the germline ends. Germline V gene data show CDR1 as LNHDA and CDR2 as SQIVND (reference sequence). CDR3 in amino acids: CASSKGGQNTEAFF. CDR3 bases: TGTGCCAGTAGCAAAGGTGGACAAAACACTGAAGCTTTCTTT. Looking up the rest from reference TRBV19 and TRBJ1-1 gives the full variable domain: DGGITQSPKYLFRKEGQNVTLSCEQNLNHDAMYWYRQDPGQGLRLIYYSQIVNDFQKGDIAEGYSVSREKKESFPLTVTSAQKNPTAFYLCASSKGGQNTEAFFGQGTRLTVV.

The chain joins TRBV10-1 to TRBJ1-1; D unclear. V lost 0 bases, J lost 9 bases, and 11 bases lay in between. From germline, CDR1 is WNHNN and CDR2 SYGVQD (reference sequence). This CDR3 is 13 amino acids long. The CDR3 DNA is TGCGCCAGCAGTGAGTCGAGGGCCGGGAAAGCTTTCTTT. It encodes CASSESRAGKAFF.

In its sample, this clone was seen once. The chain has TRBV24-1 and TRBJ2-2; perhaps TRBD1 as D (7 bases). The CDR3 is 13 amino acids. The ends were cut back, 10 bases at V and 7 bases at J, with 15 bases in the middle. Germline CDR1 and CDR2: KGHDR and SFDVKD. This chain's CDR3 is CATSRGAGGELFF. The CDR3 DNA sequence: TGTGCCACGAGCAGGGGGGCTGGCGGGGAGCTGTTTTTT.

V is TRBV19 and J is TRBJ1-1; TRBD1 is a possible D gene (5 bases). CDR3 length equals 15 residues. Trimming shortened V by 8 bases and J by 1 base, and 17 bases separated the two germline ends. Germline V CDR1 and CDR2: LNHDA, SQIVND (reference sequence). CDR3 region: CASGRGLGGNTEAFF. CDR3 nucleotide sequence: TGTGCCAGTGGGCGCGGTTTGGGGGGGAACACTGAAGCTTTCTTT.